Below, 19 T cell receptor beta chains from the same sample are listed, as sequenced in a study of blood T cells in healthy people across ages. Next came a second PCR, run for about 7 to 12 cycles, which used a sample-barcoded 5' primer along with a J-beta primer mix. TCRdb re-analysed the 5' RACE reads in MiXCR, keeping a single row per CDR3 protein. The data contain roughly 1,100,000 distinct CDR3 sequences, roughly 24% of them singletons. The sample was also reused in another study, on T cells of mothers and their children.

Sequencing was performed on blood. These receptors all stem from a girl aged 2 to 9 in good health.

The rearrangement links TRBV29-1 to TRBJ1-2, with a weak D call TRBD1 (5 bases). Trimming shortened V by 1 base and J by 4 bases, and 10 bases separated the two germline ends. Germline CDR1 and CDR2: SQVTM and ANQGSEA. The CDR3 extends over 13 amino acids. In DNA, the CDR3 is TGCAGCGTTGAAGGGGGACCATCCTATGGCTACACCTTC. It translates to CSVEGGPSYGYTF.

This clonotype was seen only a few times. The chain carries TRBV11-2 and TRBJ2-1; D uncertain. This CDR3 region has 15 residues. Trimming left V 3 bases short and J 6 bases short, with 15 bases between. CDR1 and CDR2 from the germline V gene are SGHAT and FQNNGV. In nucleotides, the CDR3 is TGTGCCAGCAGCTTTCAGGCCTTGACCAGCAATGAGCAGTTCTTC. It codes for CASSFQALTSNEQFF. The variable domain in full, with the rest retrieved from reference TRBV11-2 and TRBJ2-1, is EAGVAQSPRYKIIEKRQSVAFWCNPISGHATLYWYQQILGQGPKLLIQFQNNGVVDDSQLPKDRFSAERLKGVDSTLKIQPAKLEDSAVYLCASSFQALTSNEQFFGPGTRLTVL.

This clonotype has just a few counts. This chain links TRBV20-1 with TRBJ2-7; no definite D call. This CDR3 has 13 residues. In germline, CDR1 is DFQATT, CDR2 SNEGSKA (reference sequence). Trimming pared 5 bases from V and 4 bases from J, leaving 15 bases between. The CDR3 is CSAQQVGYYEQYF. CDR3 bases: TGCAGTGCTCAGCAGGTGGGGTATTACGAGCAGTACTTC.

This clonotype came up many times. The rearrangement links TRBV20-1 to TRBJ2-5; D is perhaps TRBD2 (5 bases). CDR1 and CDR2 (germline): DFQATT, SNEGSKA (reference sequence). V was pared by 3 bases and J by 1 base, with 6 bases between. The CDR3 loop spans 12 amino acids. DNA for the CDR3: TGCAGTGCTAGTGAGGGCCAAGAGACCCAGTACTTC. It yields the protein CSASEGQETQYF.

V usage is TRBV7-2 and J usage is TRBJ2-1, with 8 bases fitting TRBD2. V gave up 4 bases and J gave up 5 bases; unmatched junction bases: 7. The germline gives CDR1 SGHTA, CDR2 FQGNSA. The CDR3 loop spans 15 amino acids. The CDR3 reads CASSSELSGDNEQFF. CDR3 DNA sequence: TGTGCCAGCAGCTCCGAACTTAGCGGGGACAATGAGCAGTTCTTC. The full variable domain, its missing parts supplied by reference TRBV7-2 and TRBJ2-1, is GAGVSQSPSNKVTEKGKDVELRCDPISGHTALYWYRQSLGQGLEFLIYFQGNSAPDKSGLPSDRFSAERTGGSVSTLTIQRTQQEDSAVYLCASSSELSGDNEQFFGPGTRLTVL.

CDR3 amino acids: CASSQESKSSYNSPLHF. The CDR3 DNA is TGCGCCAGCAGCCAAGAGTCAAAGAGCTCCTATAATTCACCCCTCCACTTT. The chain carries TRBV4-3 and TRBJ1-6; no reliable D call. This CDR3 is built from 17 residues. Deletions cut 0 bases from V and 0 bases from J, with 9 bases between. Looked up from germline, CDR1 is LGHNA and CDR2 is YSLEER.

The V call is TRBV28, the J call TRBJ2-1; D is possibly TRBD1 or TRBD2 (5 bases each). The J call may be faulty, since TRBJ2-7 better matches the DNA end. CDR3 length equals 15 residues. Germline values: CDR1 MDHEN, CDR2 SYDVKM. CDR3 nucleotides: TGTGCCAGCAGTAGACCTGGGACGGCACTTTACGAGCAGTACTTC. Encoded protein: CASSRPGTALYEQYF.

The chain couples TRBV3-1 to TRBJ2-2, with unresolved D. V dropped 0 bases and J dropped 4 bases, with 9 bases sitting between them. From germline, CDR1 is LGHDT and CDR2 YNNKEL (reference sequence). This CDR3 is 15 amino acids long. The CDR3 DNA follows: TGTGCCAGCAGCCAAGATGTAATGATCACCGGGGAGCTGTTTTTT. Protein: CASSQDVMITGELFF.

This sequence joins TRBV12-3 or TRBV12-4 and TRBJ2-1, with TRBD2 matching over 11 bases. V was pared by 5 bases and J by 5 bases, with 5 bases of the junction left unmatched. There are 15 residues in the CDR3. CDR3 sequence (DNA): TGTGCCAGCAGTCCTATAGCGGGGGGGCACAATGAGCAGTTCTTC. Residues: CASSPIAGGHNEQFF.

There are a few counts of this clonotype. The rearrangement joins TRBV29-1 to TRBJ2-2, with 8 bases lining up with TRBD1. CDR3 length equals 13 residues. After removal of 5 bases from V and 6 bases from J, the junction contained 5 bases not matched to a gene. CDR1 and CDR2 from the germline V gene are SQVTM and ANQGSEA. CDR3 DNA sequence: TGCAGCGTTCCGCGGACAGGGCCCGGGGAGCTGTTTTTT. Protein product: CSVPRTGPGELFF.

V gene TRBV3-1 combines with J gene TRBJ1-2, with 7 bases that match TRBD1. Trimming at V came to 1 base and at J to 1 base, leaving 6 bases not matched to a gene. The CDR3 runs 16 residues. Germline CDR1 reads LGHDT; CDR2 reads YNNKEL (reference sequence). The CDR3 is CASSQGGQKFNYGYTF. DNA for the CDR3: TGTGCCAGCAGCCAAGGGGGACAGAAATTTAACTATGGCTACACCTTC. Supplemented by reference TRBV3-1 and TRBJ1-2, the full variable domain reads DTAVSQTPKYLVTQMGNDKSIKCEQNLGHDTMYWYKQDSKKFLKIMFSYNNKELIINETVPNRFSPKSPDKAHLNLHINSLELGDSAVYFCASSQGGQKFNYGYTFGSGTRLTVV.

This rearrangement joins TRBV27 to TRBJ1-4; a weak D match, TRBD1 (6 bases). CDR1 and CDR2 from the germline V gene are MNHEY and SMNVEV (reference sequence). The CDR3 contains 14 residues. The germline V and J ends were trimmed by 5 bases and 7 bases, with 14 bases remaining between them. CDR3 bases: TGTGCCAGCAGTCGGAGGGGGGACGCTGAAAAACTGTTTTTT. It is translated as CASSRRGDAEKLFF.

The CDR3 DNA reads TGTGCCAGCAGCAATAACGGGAAGTACGAGCAGTACTTC. Amino acid sequence: CASSNNGKYEQYF. The J gene is TRBJ2-7, the V gene TRBV28; D is perhaps TRBD2 (5 bases). Germline V gene sequence: CDR1 MDHEN, CDR2 SYDVKM. Between the trimmed V and J ends, which lost 6 bases and 4 bases, there was a span of 13 bases. The CDR3 runs to 13 residues.

The rearrangement joins TRBV12-3 or TRBV12-4 to TRBJ1-5, with D perhaps TRBD1 (6 bases). V dropped 5 bases and J dropped 3 bases, with 11 bases sitting between them. The CDR3 has 14 residues. The CDR3 DNA reads as TGTGCCAGCAGTCAACAGGGTAACAATCAGCCCCAGCATTTT. This translates into CASSQQGNNQPQHF.

This clonotype was observed a handful of times. This rearrangement joins TRBV7-9 to TRBJ1-2; D remains ambiguous. The CDR3 runs 15 residues. Per germline, CDR1 SEHNR and CDR2 FQNEAQ (reference sequence). V was trimmed by 0 bases and J by 4 bases, leaving 12 bases between them. CDR3 nucleotides: TGTGCCAGCAGCTTAGCACTAACAGAGATCTATGGCTACACCTTC. Translation gives CASSLALTEIYGYTF.

The gene calls are TRBV21-1 and TRBJ1-2. TRBV21-1 is designated a pseudogene. The CDR3 has 11 residues. CDR3 DNA: TGTGCCAGCAGCAAAGACCCGGGCTACACCTTC. This sequence encodes CASSKDPGYTF.

This chain links TRBV20-1 with TRBJ2-7; D not resolved. Germline loops: CDR1 DFQATT, CDR2 SNEGSKA (reference sequence). The CDR3 contains 14 residues. Deletions cut 6 bases from V and 1 base from J, with 16 bases between. CDR3 sequence (DNA): TGCAGTGCCAGCCAAGGGCCCCTTTCCTACGAGCAGTACTTC. It yields the protein CSASQGPLSYEQYF.

The V and J genes are TRBV12-3 or TRBV12-4 and TRBJ2-5, with 11 bases that match TRBD2. The J call may be incorrect, as the DNA end agrees better with TRBJ2-1. CDR3 length: 15 residues. DNA for the CDR3: TGTGCCAGCACCCTGGGACTAGCGGACTACAATGAGCAGTTCTTC. Translating it yields CASTLGLADYNEQFF.

The chain is built from TRBV12-3 or TRBV12-4 and TRBJ2-5; 10 nucleotides align to TRBD2. The CDR3 extends over 16 amino acids. Trimming at V came to 5 bases and at J to 4 bases, leaving 10 bases not matched to a gene. The CDR3 sequence is CASSENLAGAGETQYF. The CDR3, as DNA: TGTGCCAGCAGTGAGAACCTAGCGGGAGCGGGAGAGACCCAGTACTTC.